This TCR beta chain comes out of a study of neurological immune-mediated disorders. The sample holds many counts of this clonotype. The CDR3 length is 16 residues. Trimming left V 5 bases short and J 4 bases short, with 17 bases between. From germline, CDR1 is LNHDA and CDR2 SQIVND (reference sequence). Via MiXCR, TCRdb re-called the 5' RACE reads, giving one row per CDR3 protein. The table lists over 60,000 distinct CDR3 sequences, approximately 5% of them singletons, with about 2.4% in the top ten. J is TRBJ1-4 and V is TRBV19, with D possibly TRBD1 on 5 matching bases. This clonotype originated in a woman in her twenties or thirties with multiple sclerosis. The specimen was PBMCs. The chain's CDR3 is CASSWGSDGYNEKLFF. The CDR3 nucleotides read TGTGCCAGTAGTTGGGGCAGCGATGGTTATAATGAAAAACTGTTTTTT.